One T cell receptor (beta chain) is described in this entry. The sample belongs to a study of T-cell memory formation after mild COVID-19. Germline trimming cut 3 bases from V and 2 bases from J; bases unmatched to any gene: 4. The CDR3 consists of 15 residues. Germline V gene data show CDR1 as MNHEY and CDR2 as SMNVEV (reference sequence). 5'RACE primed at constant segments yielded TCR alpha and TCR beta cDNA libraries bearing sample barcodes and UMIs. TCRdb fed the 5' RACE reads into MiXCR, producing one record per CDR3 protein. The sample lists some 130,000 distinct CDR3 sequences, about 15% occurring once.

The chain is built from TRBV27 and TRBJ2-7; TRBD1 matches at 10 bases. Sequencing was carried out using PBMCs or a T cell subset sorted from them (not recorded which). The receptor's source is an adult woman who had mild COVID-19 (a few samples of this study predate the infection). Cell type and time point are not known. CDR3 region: CASSFLGQGAYEQYF. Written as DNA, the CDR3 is TGTGCCAGCAGTTTTTTAGGACAGGGGGCCTACGAGCAGTACTTC.